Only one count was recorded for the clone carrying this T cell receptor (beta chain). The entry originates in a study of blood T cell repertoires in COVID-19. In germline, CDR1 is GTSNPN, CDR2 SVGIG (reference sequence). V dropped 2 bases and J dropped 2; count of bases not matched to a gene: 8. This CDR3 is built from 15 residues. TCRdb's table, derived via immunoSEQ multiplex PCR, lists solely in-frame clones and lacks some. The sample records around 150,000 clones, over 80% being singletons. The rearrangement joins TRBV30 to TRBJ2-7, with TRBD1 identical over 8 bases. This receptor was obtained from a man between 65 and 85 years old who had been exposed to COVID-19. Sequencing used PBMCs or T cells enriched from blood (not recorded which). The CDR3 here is CAWSPGDRRAYEQYF. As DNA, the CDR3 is TGTGCCTGGAGTCCAGGGGACAGGCGAGCCTACGAGCAGTACTTC.